This T cell receptor (beta chain) stems from a study of PD-L1 blockade in urothelial cancer. This clone was observed a few times. V lost 4 bases and J lost 2, with 16 bases in between. The CDR3 runs 16 residues. From germline, CDR1 is MNHEY and CDR2 SMNVEV (reference sequence). Time point here: peripheral blood 6 weeks after treatment start. Patients yielded 1 to 8 samples each, pretreatment and on-treatment. Libraries were prepared by immunoSEQ multiplex PCR; TCRdb keeps only in-frame clonotypes and omits some of them. This repertoire shows 120,000 or so clones, roughly 88% found once; its top ten account for approximately 2.4%.

The sequences come from PBMCs, collected around atezolizumab (anti-PD-L1) treatment. This chain joins TRBV27 and TRBJ2-3; tentatively, D is TRBD2 (5 bases). The source of this sequence is a man aged 50 to 60 with urothelial cancer. In DNA, the CDR3 is TGTGCCAGCAGTTCACCTAGCAGCCCTAACACAGATACGCAGTATTTT. Its protein product is CASSSPSSPNTDTQYF.